A selection of T cell receptor beta chains follows, all from one sample in a study of CD8+ T cells in alopecia areata. Libraries were prepared by immunoSEQ multiplex PCR; TCRdb keeps only in-frame clonotypes and omits some of them. The sample carries some 190,000 clones, about 47% recorded once. This specimen was CD8+ T cells sorted from blood, taken around week 53, from a patient treated with tofacitinib. The receptor source for this set is a human donor with alopecia areata. The CDR3 runs from the conserved cysteine through the conserved F or W. Each record gives: clone size, J gene, V gene, D gene, CDR3 DNA, CDR3 protein. D genes are given only for firm matches. The size field is filled for only some rows; it gives once, few, many or a size class.

clone_size: .; j_call: TRBJ2-5; v_call: TRBV30; d_call: .; cdr3_nt: TGTGCCTGGAGTGTACGACTGAGGGGAGATAACCAAGAGACCCAGTACTTC; cdr3_aa: CAWSVRLRGDNQETQYF
clone_size: .; j_call: TRBJ2-1; v_call: TRBV6-5; d_call: .; cdr3_nt: TGTGCCAGCAGTGAAGAAGGGGGGTTCAATGAGCAGTTCTTC; cdr3_aa: CASSEEGGFNEQFF
clone_size: .; j_call: TRBJ2-7; v_call: TRBV9; d_call: TRBD1; cdr3_nt: TGTGCCAGCAGCGGAGAGGACAGGCTCTACGAGCAGTACTTC; cdr3_aa: CASSGEDRLYEQYF
clone_size: .; j_call: TRBJ1-5; v_call: TRBV2; d_call: .; cdr3_nt: TGTGCCAGCAGTGAAGCGTTAATAAGCAATCAGCCCCAGCATTTT; cdr3_aa: CASSEALISNQPQHF
clone_size: .; j_call: TRBJ2-5; v_call: TRBV7-8; d_call: TRBD2; cdr3_nt: TGTGCCAGCAGCGGAATAGCGGGACCCGAGACGGAGACCCAGTACTTC; cdr3_aa: CASSGIAGPETETQYF
clone_size: .; j_call: TRBJ2-1; v_call: TRBV15; d_call: .; cdr3_nt: TGTGCCACCAGCAGGAGTGGAGAGGATGAGCAGTTCTTC; cdr3_aa: CATSRSGEDEQFF
clone_size: .; j_call: TRBJ2-7; v_call: TRBV27; d_call: .; cdr3_nt: TGTGCCACCAGAAGGGACACGCTACCGATGGAGCAGTACTTC; cdr3_aa: CATRRDTLPMEQYF
clone_size: .; j_call: TRBJ2-2; v_call: TRBV29-1; d_call: .; cdr3_nt: TGCAGCGTTGAGTTGGGGTTCGGGGAGCTGTTTTTT; cdr3_aa: CSVELGFGELFF
clone_size: .; j_call: TRBJ2-2; v_call: TRBV6-6; d_call: .; cdr3_nt: TGTGCCAGCAGCGCGGACACCGGGGAGCTGTTTTTT; cdr3_aa: CASSADTGELFF
clone_size: .; j_call: TRBJ2-5; v_call: TRBV13; d_call: .; cdr3_nt: TGTGCCAGCAGCGCCGGGACGCTCCAAGAGACCCAGTACTTC; cdr3_aa: CASSAGTLQETQYF
clone_size: .; j_call: TRBJ2-6; v_call: TRBV6-6; d_call: .; cdr3_nt: TGTGCCAGCAGCCCGGGACCGAGCTCTGGGGCCAACGTCCTGACTTTC; cdr3_aa: CASSPGPSSGANVLTF
clone_size: few; j_call: TRBJ2-3; v_call: TRBV23-1; d_call: TRBD2; cdr3_nt: TGCGCCAGCAGTCAATCGACAACTAGCGGGGACACAGATACGCAGTATTTT; cdr3_aa: CASSQSTTSGDTDTQYF
clone_size: .; j_call: TRBJ1-2; v_call: TRBV6-5; d_call: TRBD1; cdr3_nt: TGTGCCAGCAGGACAGGGGGCGGCTATGGCTACACCTTC; cdr3_aa: CASRTGGGYGYTF
clone_size: .; j_call: TRBJ2-1; v_call: TRBV5-1; d_call: .; cdr3_nt: TGCGCCAGCATCGGCGCCGGCTACAATGAGCAGTTCTTC; cdr3_aa: CASIGAGYNEQFF
clone_size: .; j_call: TRBJ2-7; v_call: TRBV6-5; d_call: TRBD1; cdr3_nt: TGTGCCAGCAGTGAGGCAGACAGGGTGGACGAGCAGTACTTC; cdr3_aa: CASSEADRVDEQYF
clone_size: few; j_call: TRBJ1-2; v_call: TRBV13; d_call: TRBD1; cdr3_nt: TGTGCCAGCAGCTTAGGACTTACAGGGGTCCATGGCTACACCTTC; cdr3_aa: CASSLGLTGVHGYTF
clone_size: .; j_call: TRBJ2-3; v_call: TRBV2; d_call: .; cdr3_nt: TGTGCCTCAGCAGAGACTTTTCGCACAGATACGCAGTATTTT; cdr3_aa: CASAETFRTDTQYF
clone_size: .; j_call: TRBJ2-5; v_call: TRBV6-5; d_call: TRBD2; cdr3_nt: TGTGCCAGCGCCCGGGGGGGCGATGAGACCCAGTACTTC; cdr3_aa: CASARGGDETQYF
clone_size: .; j_call: TRBJ1-4; v_call: TRBV5-6; d_call: TRBD1; cdr3_nt: TGTGCCAGCAGCTTCAAACAGGGACAGGATGAAAAACTGTTTTTT; cdr3_aa: CASSFKQGQDEKLFF
clone_size: few; j_call: TRBJ1-1; v_call: TRBV4-1; d_call: .; cdr3_nt: TGCGCCAGCAGCCAAGTCGGTAGCGCTGAAGCTTTCTTT; cdr3_aa: CASSQVGSAEAFF
clone_size: .; j_call: TRBJ2-1; v_call: TRBV6-5; d_call: .; cdr3_nt: TGTGCCAGCAGTCCCGAGGGATCCTACAATGAGCAGTTCTTC; cdr3_aa: CASSPEGSYNEQFF
clone_size: .; j_call: TRBJ2-7; v_call: TRBV27; d_call: TRBD1; cdr3_nt: TGTGCCAGCAGTTCAGGGACAGGGTGGTACGAGCAGTACTTC; cdr3_aa: CASSSGTGWYEQYF
clone_size: .; j_call: TRBJ2-5; v_call: TRBV7-8; d_call: .; cdr3_nt: TGTGCCAGCAGCTTAGTTGTTGCGGGGACCTCCCAAGAGACCCAGTACTTC; cdr3_aa: CASSLVVAGTSQETQYF
clone_size: .; j_call: TRBJ2-5; v_call: TRBV13; d_call: .; cdr3_nt: TGTGCCAGCCGCAGGGGGGGCGAAGAGACCCAGTACTTC; cdr3_aa: CASRRGGEETQYF
clone_size: .; j_call: TRBJ1-5; v_call: TRBV7-8; d_call: .; cdr3_nt: TGTGCCAGCAGCATGGACCGGGCCAGTGGACAGCCCCAGCATTTT; cdr3_aa: CASSMDRASGQPQHF
clone_size: few; j_call: TRBJ2-5; v_call: TRBV25-1; d_call: .; cdr3_nt: TGTGCCAGCAGTGCAGTCGGACAAGAGACCCAGTACTTC; cdr3_aa: CASSAVGQETQYF
clone_size: few; j_call: TRBJ2-1; v_call: TRBV4-1; d_call: .; cdr3_nt: TGCGCCAGCAGCCAGATAGGGGGGTTCATGAATGAGCAGTTCTTC; cdr3_aa: CASSQIGGFMNEQFF
clone_size: .; j_call: TRBJ1-3; v_call: TRBV30; d_call: .; cdr3_nt: TGTGCCTGGAGTCGAAACACCATATATTTT; cdr3_aa: CAWSRNTIYF
clone_size: once; j_call: TRBJ2-7; v_call: TRBV13; d_call: .; cdr3_nt: TGTGCCAGCAGCCTGCCAGACTACGAGCAGTACTTC; cdr3_aa: CASSLPDYEQYF
clone_size: once; j_call: TRBJ1-4; v_call: TRBV5-4; d_call: TRBD1; cdr3_nt: TGTGCCAGCAGCAAACCGGGACAGGGAACTAATGAAAAACTGTTTTTT; cdr3_aa: CASSKPGQGTNEKLFF
clone_size: .; j_call: TRBJ1-2; v_call: TRBV10-3; d_call: TRBD1; cdr3_nt: TGTGCCATCTACAGGACAGGGGCGGACTATGGCTACACCTTC; cdr3_aa: CAIYRTGADYGYTF
clone_size: .; j_call: TRBJ2-3; v_call: TRBV4-1; d_call: .; cdr3_nt: TGCGCCAGCAGCCAAGTCCCCCTTCCTGATACGCAGTATTTT; cdr3_aa: CASSQVPLPDTQYF
clone_size: .; j_call: TRBJ1-6; v_call: TRBV13; d_call: .; cdr3_nt: TGTGCCAGCAGCTTCTGGGTCGGGGATAATTCACCCCTCCACTTT; cdr3_aa: CASSFWVGDNSPLHF
clone_size: .; j_call: TRBJ2-7; v_call: TRBV4-1; d_call: TRBD1; cdr3_nt: TGCGCCAGCAGCCAAGATAGACAGGGGGCCCCCTACGAGCAGTACTTC; cdr3_aa: CASSQDRQGAPYEQYF
clone_size: .; j_call: TRBJ2-7; v_call: TRBV5-1; d_call: .; cdr3_nt: TGCGCCAGCAGCTTGGCCGGGCAGGGCTACGAGCAGTACTTC; cdr3_aa: CASSLAGQGYEQYF
clone_size: .; j_call: TRBJ2-2; v_call: TRBV7-2; d_call: TRBD1; cdr3_nt: TGTGCCAGCAGCTCCGGTGACAGGGGGTATACCGGGGAGCTGTTTTTT; cdr3_aa: CASSSGDRGYTGELFF
clone_size: .; j_call: TRBJ1-5; v_call: TRBV10-3; d_call: TRBD1; cdr3_nt: TGTGCCATCAGTGAGGAGGGACAGGGCAATCAGCCCCAGCATTTT; cdr3_aa: CAISEEGQGNQPQHF
clone_size: few; j_call: TRBJ1-4; v_call: TRBV29-1; d_call: TRBD1; cdr3_nt: TGCAGCGTTGAGCCGGGACAGGGGGCGGGGATTCTGTTTTTT; cdr3_aa: CSVEPGQGAGILFF
clone_size: few; j_call: TRBJ1-2; v_call: TRBV6-5; d_call: .; cdr3_nt: TGTGCCAGCAGGTCCAGGGGCTCCTATGGCTACACCTTC; cdr3_aa: CASRSRGSYGYTF
clone_size: .; j_call: TRBJ1-3; v_call: TRBV29-1; d_call: .; cdr3_nt: TGCAGCGTTGAGAGAGGAAACACCATATATTTT; cdr3_aa: CSVERGNTIYF
clone_size: .; j_call: TRBJ1-5; v_call: TRBV25-1; d_call: TRBD1; cdr3_nt: TGTGCCAGTTCCGGGACAGGGGGTTTTCAGCCCCAGCATTTT; cdr3_aa: CASSGTGGFQPQHF
clone_size: few; j_call: TRBJ1-1; v_call: TRBV2; d_call: .; cdr3_nt: TGTGCCAGCAGTGTAGAGGGGGTAGGCACTGAAGCTTTCTTT; cdr3_aa: CASSVEGVGTEAFF
clone_size: few; j_call: TRBJ2-6; v_call: TRBV5-1; d_call: .; cdr3_nt: TGCGCCAGCAGCTTGCCAGGGATAGCTGGGGCCAACGTCCTGACTTTC; cdr3_aa: CASSLPGIAGANVLTF
clone_size: .; j_call: TRBJ2-1; v_call: TRBV27; d_call: TRBD2; cdr3_nt: TGTGCCAGCAGTTTGTTAACTAGCGGGGGTGGGGGTGAGCAGTTCTTC; cdr3_aa: CASSLLTSGGGGEQFF
clone_size: .; j_call: TRBJ2-7; v_call: TRBV27; d_call: .; cdr3_nt: TGTGCCAGCAGCTTTACTAGTTCCTACGAGCAGTACTTC; cdr3_aa: CASSFTSSYEQYF
clone_size: .; j_call: TRBJ1-2; v_call: TRBV9; d_call: .; cdr3_nt: TGTGCCAGCAGCGCCACAGGGTATGGCTACACCTTC; cdr3_aa: CASSATGYGYTF
clone_size: .; j_call: TRBJ2-3; v_call: TRBV9; d_call: .; cdr3_nt: TGTGCCAGCAGCCGGGACCACACAGATACGCAGTATTTT; cdr3_aa: CASSRDHTDTQYF
clone_size: few; j_call: TRBJ2-7; v_call: TRBV29-1; d_call: TRBD1; cdr3_nt: TGCAGCGTCGCGACGGGACAGGGTCACGAGCAGTACTTC; cdr3_aa: CSVATGQGHEQYF
clone_size: few; j_call: TRBJ1-1; v_call: TRBV7-9; d_call: .; cdr3_nt: TGTGCCAGCAGCTTGGGGAACGATTGGTCCTTAACCCATGAAGCTTTCTTT; cdr3_aa: CASSLGNDWSLTHEAFF
clone_size: .; j_call: TRBJ1-5; v_call: TRBV19; d_call: .; cdr3_nt: TGTGCCAGTAGTATTAATACGGAAACGTATCAGCCCCAGCATTTT; cdr3_aa: CASSINTETYQPQHF
clone_size: .; j_call: TRBJ1-6; v_call: TRBV9; d_call: .; cdr3_nt: TGTGCCAGCAGCCCTCGTCCGAGCGGGTCTGCATCACCCCTCCACTTT; cdr3_aa: CASSPRPSGSASPLHF
clone_size: .; j_call: TRBJ1-1; v_call: TRBV10-2; d_call: TRBD1; cdr3_nt: TGCGCCAGCAGGTATACAGGGGCCGACACTGAAGCTTTCTTT; cdr3_aa: CASRYTGADTEAFF
clone_size: few; j_call: TRBJ2-3; v_call: TRBV11-2; d_call: TRBD2; cdr3_nt: TGTGCCAGCAGCGGGGGGGTTGGCACAGATACGCAGTATTTT; cdr3_aa: CASSGGVGTDTQYF
clone_size: .; j_call: TRBJ1-1; v_call: TRBV15; d_call: TRBD1; cdr3_nt: TGTGCCACCAGCAGGGACAGGACGAACACTGAAGCTTTCTTT; cdr3_aa: CATSRDRTNTEAFF
clone_size: .; j_call: TRBJ1-3; v_call: TRBV27; d_call: .; cdr3_nt: TGTGCCAGCACCGGGTCCGGAAACACCATATATTTT; cdr3_aa: CASTGSGNTIYF
clone_size: once; j_call: TRBJ2-7; v_call: TRBV13; d_call: .; cdr3_nt: TGTGCCAGCCTTTCCCGCAGACACCACTACGAGCAGTACTTC; cdr3_aa: CASLSRRHHYEQYF
clone_size: .; j_call: TRBJ1-2; v_call: TRBV5-6; d_call: .; cdr3_nt: TGTGCCAGCAGCTTTTCGGCGAATGGCTACACCTTC; cdr3_aa: CASSFSANGYTF
clone_size: few; j_call: TRBJ1-2; v_call: TRBV18; d_call: .; cdr3_nt: TGTGCCAGCGCCGGACGGAGTCAAGCTAACTATGGCTACACCTTC; cdr3_aa: CASAGRSQANYGYTF
clone_size: .; j_call: TRBJ2-5; v_call: TRBV13; d_call: .; cdr3_nt: TGTGCCAGCGCACTAGCCCCTAGCGCAGAGACCCAGTACTTC; cdr3_aa: CASALAPSAETQYF